This T cell receptor beta chain was found in a study of shared clonotypes between healthy human individuals. Across the whole study: Researchers drew samples from a couple of women and a few men aged 18 to 49.

DNA at 150 to 250 ng, tens of thousands of T cell genomes, went into sorted-subset replicate PCRs. Assay used: immunoSEQ multiplex PCR; TCRdb lists only in-frame clones, some missing. The sample yields over a million clones, about 84% seen once. This CDR3 is 15 amino acids long. Germline assignment: CDR1 SGHRS and CDR2 YFSETQ. Germline trimming cut 4 bases from V and 5 bases from J; bases unmatched to any gene: 11. Donors, without exception, were Caucasian adults residing in Nashville, Tennessee. This TCR was recovered from a man aged 18 to 30 in good health. Some clones in this sample may be carry-over from other donors' samples. This chain links TRBV5-1 with TRBJ2-7; 8 bases are shared with TRBD2. The sequenced material came from memory CD4+ T cells from PBMCs. The subset here: CD45RA-negative fraction. The CDR3 loop is CASSTGPGGPDEQYF. The CDR3 coding sequence is TGCGCCAGCAGCACGGGCCCGGGAGGGCCGGACGAGCAGTACTTC.